Following are 32 T cell receptor beta chains from one sample sequenced in a study of identical twins. MiXCR, run by TCRdb on the 5' RACE reads, gives a single entry per CDR3 protein. The table shows roughly 710,000 distinct CDR3 sequences, with roughly 6% occurring only once. Sequenced input: naive T cells sorted from blood. The receptors derive from a man aged 18 to 29 in good health.

This clonotype was counted a few times. This chain connects TRBV4-2 to TRBJ2-2; D is unclear. From germline, CDR1 is LGHNA and CDR2 YNFKEQ. The CDR3 runs 14 residues. V gave up 0 bases and J gave up 8 bases, with 10 bases separating them. The CDR3 protein is CASSQEGSGGELFF. Here the CDR3 DNA reads TGTGCCAGCAGCCAAGAGGGGTCTGGGGGGGAGCTGTTTTTT.

This clonotype was found many times. This chain links TRBV7-9 with TRBJ2-4; a possible D gene is TRBD2 (5 bases). The CDR3 has 16 residues. V was cut by 4 bases and J by 0 bases, with 13 bases left in between. Germline CDR1 is SEHNR and CDR2 is FQNEAQ (reference sequence). The CDR3 here is CASSSSEALAKNIQYF. In DNA form, the CDR3 reads TGTGCCAGCAGCTCGTCGGAGGCACTAGCCAAAAACATTCAGTACTTC.

At least ten counts were recorded for this clonotype. DNA of the CDR3: TGTGCCAGCCAAGGACTAGCGTACGGGGAGCTGTTTTTT. Its protein product is CASQGLAYGELFF. The V call is TRBV12-3 or TRBV12-4, the J call TRBJ2-2; 9 nucleotides line up with TRBD2. V was clipped by 8 bases and J by 7 bases; unmatched bases: 5. The CDR3 has 13 amino acids.

This clonotype was seen at least ten times. The chain couples TRBV4-3 to TRBJ2-7; 10 nucleotides align to TRBD1. Germline loops: CDR1 LGHNA, CDR2 YSLEER. Trimming removed 3 bases from V and 1 base from J; junction bases left unmatched: 9. This CDR3 contains 17 residues. Here the CDR3 DNA reads TGCGCCAGCAGCCAGGGTCCCCCGGGACAGGGGTCCTACGAGCAGTACTTC. Its translation: CASSQGPPGQGSYEQYF.

This rearrangement joins TRBV18 to TRBJ1-2; no firm D call. Looked up from germline, CDR1 is KGHSH and CDR2 is LQKENI. The CDR3 spans 14 residues. Trimming shortened V by 3 bases and J by 5 bases, and 13 bases separated the two germline ends. The CDR3 nucleotides read TGTGCCAGCTCACCTACAAGGGTTGGATATGGCTACACCTTC. It is translated as CASSPTRVGYGYTF.

The chain carries TRBV7-6 and TRBJ1-4; D not certain. V lost 5 bases, J lost 3 bases, and 13 bases lay in between. Germline CDR1 and CDR2: SGHVS and FNYEAQ. This CDR3 comprises 15 residues. In DNA, the CDR3 is TGTGCCAGCAGCCTCCTGAACAACCCTAATGAAAAACTGTTTTTT. Amino acid sequence: CASSLLNNPNEKLFF.

The V and J genes are TRBV3-1 and TRBJ1-3; D is possibly TRBD1 (6 bases). V dropped 4 bases and J dropped 1 base, with 11 bases sitting between them. Germline V lookup: CDR1 LGHDT, CDR2 YNNKEL (reference sequence). The CDR3 sequence is 15 residues long. The CDR3 spells CASSPVGGSGNTIYF. CDR3 DNA sequence: TGTGCCAGCAGCCCCGTAGGGGGTTCTGGAAACACCATATATTTT. The variable domain in full, with the rest retrieved from reference TRBV3-1 and TRBJ1-3, is DTAVSQTPKYLVTQMGNDKSIKCEQNLGHDTMYWYKQDSKKFLKIMFSYNNKELIINETVPNRFSPKSPDKAHLNLHINSLELGDSAVYFCASSPVGGSGNTIYFGEGSWLTVV.

This clonotype was counted at least ten times. The J gene is TRBJ2-3, the V gene TRBV7-2; D possibly matches TRBD1 or TRBD2 (5 bases each). CDR3 length equals 15 residues. V was trimmed by 5 bases and J by 0 bases, leaving 12 bases between them. Germline CDR1 and CDR2: SGHTA and FQGNSA. The CDR3 here is CASSPSGRSTDTQYF. The DNA for the CDR3 is TGTGCCAGCAGCCCTTCGGGACGGAGCACAGATACGCAGTATTTT.

This clonotype was picked up a small number of times. The chain joins TRBV5-1 to TRBJ2-1; 8 bases agree with TRBD2. Germline lookup yields CDR1 SGHRS and CDR2 YFSETQ. The CDR3 covers 12 residues. V lost 6 bases to trimming and J lost 10 bases; unmatched junction nucleotides: 6. The CDR3 reads CASMLAGMEQFF. The CDR3 DNA is TGCGCCAGCATGCTAGCGGGTATGGAGCAGTTCTTC.

This clonotype was recorded many times. V is TRBV29-1 and J is TRBJ2-5; D is undetermined. The CDR3 length is 16 residues. Germline V CDR1 and CDR2: SQVTM, ANQGSEA. The ends were cut back, 4 bases at V and 1 base at J, with 19 bases in the middle. In nucleotides, the CDR3 is TGCAGCGTTGCAAGTGACGAGACCCCCGCCCAAGAGACCCAGTACTTC. Its protein is CSVASDETPAQETQYF. Full variable domain (outside the CDR3, taken from reference TRBV29-1 and TRBJ2-5): SAVISQKPSRDICQRGTSLTIQCQVDSQVTMMFWYRQQPGQSLTLIATANQGSEATYESGFVIDKFPISRPNLTFSTLTVSNMSPEDSSIYLCSVASDETPAQETQYFGPGTRLLVL.

This clonotype was counted between two and nine times. The chain is built from TRBV10-3 and TRBJ2-5, with 7 bases identical to TRBD2. Losses at the gene ends were 10 bases for V and 1 base for J; bases not matched to a gene: 6. Germline values: CDR1 ENHRY, CDR2 SYGVKD. The CDR3 is 13 amino acids. CDR3 nucleotides: TGTGCCACCGGAGCGGGATCCCAAGAGACCCAGTACTTC. It specifies CATGAGSQETQYF.

In its sample, this clonotype was seen a few times. The chain uses TRBV12-3 or TRBV12-4 and TRBJ2-5; 11 positions agree with TRBD1. V shed 6 bases and J 4 bases; nucleotides not matched to a gene: 13. This CDR3 is built from 17 residues. CDR3: CASREDRGRARGETQYF. The CDR3 coding sequence is TGTGCCAGCAGAGAGGACAGGGGGCGCGCTCGTGGAGAGACCCAGTACTTC.

A word on this clonotype: This may be a read error: a much more frequent sequence differs by one nucleotide. The chain combines TRBV29-1 with TRBJ2-1, with 7 bases fitting TRBD2. From germline, CDR1 is SQVTM and CDR2 ANQGSEA. The CDR3 runs 14 residues. The V gene end was trimmed by 7 bases and the J gene end by 7 bases; junction bases not matched to a gene: 13. The CDR3 protein is CSASRLVGGNEQFF. In DNA, the CDR3 is TGCAGCGCCTCTCGGCTAGTGGGAGGGAATGAGCAGTTCTTC.

This clonotype showed up many times. V and J are TRBV12-3 or TRBV12-4 and TRBJ1-2, with no clear D. This CDR3 is 13 amino acids long. The V end lost 3 bases, the J end lost 8 bases, and 13 bases lay between the germline ends. The CDR3 sequence is CASSLAISRGYTF. CDR3 coding DNA: TGTGCCAGCAGTTTGGCCATTTCTCGGGGCTACACCTTC.

This clonotype occurred many times. Germline and junction disagree at one end, which may indicate a read error. This rearrangement joins TRBV5-1 to TRBJ2-1; D remains unclear. Germline CDR1 is SGHRS and CDR2 is YFSETQ. This CDR3 is built from 12 residues. CDR3 DNA sequence: TGTGCCAGCAGCTTAGGTCGCAATGAGCAGTTCTTC. Translating gives CASSLGRNEQFF.

This clonotype was counted only a few times. The rearrangement joins TRBV6-1 to TRBJ2-5, with TRBD1 matching over 8 bases. Germline assignment: CDR1 MNHNS and CDR2 SASEGT. The CDR3 is made up of 14 amino acids. V gave up 8 bases and J gave up 4 bases; unmatched junction bases: 9. The CDR3 reads CASQDRGTRETQYF. The DNA of the CDR3 is TGTGCCAGCCAAGACAGGGGCACTCGAGAGACCCAGTACTTC.

This clonotype was seen ten or more times. The CDR3 bases are TGCAGTGCTAGCCCGGGCGGTTCACCCCTCCACTTT. It is translated as CSASPGGSPLHF. V gene TRBV20-1 combines with J gene TRBJ1-6, with D uncertain. This CDR3 has 12 residues. V lost 3 bases to trimming and J lost 9 bases, with 9 bases between them. Germline CDR1 is DFQATT and CDR2 is SNEGSKA (reference sequence).

The chain is built from TRBV12-3 or TRBV12-4 and TRBJ1-2; the D is unclear. V gave up 7 bases and J gave up 4 bases, with 13 bases separating them. The CDR3 spans 13 residues. The CDR3 loop is CASNRPGSYGYTF. In nucleotides, the CDR3 is TGTGCCAGCAACCGGCCGGGCTCCTATGGCTACACCTTC.

This clonotype has a handful of counts. V gene TRBV19 combines with J gene TRBJ2-1; 8 nucleotides line up with TRBD1. Germline V CDR1 and CDR2: LNHDA, SQIVND (reference sequence). J gave up 0 bases and V 0 bases, and 1 base lay outside the gene matches. The CDR3 runs 16 residues. CDR3 in DNA: TGTGCCAGTAGTATAGATACAGGGGGCTCCTACAATGAGCAGTTCTTC. Translated, it gives CASSIDTGGSYNEQFF.

This clonotype was observed many times. The rearrangement links TRBV7-2 to TRBJ2-5; the D gene is possibly TRBD1 (6 bases). Germline assignment: CDR1 SGHTA and CDR2 FQGNSA. The V and J ends lost 6 bases and 1 base respectively, with 12 bases between them. CDR3 length: 14 amino acids. The DNA of the CDR3 is TGTGCCAGCAGGGCAGGGGCACGCCAAGAGACCCAGTACTTC. It specifies CASRAGARQETQYF.

This clonotype was detected ten times or more. The V and J genes are TRBV7-8 and TRBJ2-7; D gene uncertain. V lost 0 bases and J 3 bases, leaving 3 bases between the germline ends. This CDR3 comprises 12 residues. The germline V gene has CDR1 SGHVS and CDR2 FQNEAQ. CDR3 protein: CASSLAFYEQYV. In DNA form, the CDR3 reads TGTGCCAGCAGCTTAGCTTTCTACGAGCAGTACGTC.

This clonotype was observed a handful of times. V usage is TRBV5-1 and J usage is TRBJ2-1; 9 bases match TRBD2. This CDR3 has 18 amino acids. V dropped 4 bases and J dropped 1; count of bases not matched to a gene: 12. From germline, CDR1 is SGHRS and CDR2 YFSETQ. This CDR3 reads CASSQGLALSPSYNEQFF. The CDR3 bases are TGCGCCAGCAGCCAAGGACTAGCGCTCTCCCCTTCCTACAATGAGCAGTTCTTC.

This clonotype was seen at least ten times. J is TRBJ1-2 and V is TRBV10-3; 7 bases align to TRBD1. V lost 6 bases and J lost 5; bases outside the gene matches: 0. Germline values: CDR1 ENHRY, CDR2 SYGVKD. This CDR3 region has 11 residues. The CDR3 reads CAIRQGYGYTF. The CDR3 coding sequence is TGTGCCATCAGACAGGGGTATGGCTACACCTTC.

This clonotype has at least ten counts. This chain uses TRBV12-3 or TRBV12-4 with TRBJ2-3, with TRBD2 matching 10 bases. The CDR3 is 14 residues long. The V gene end was trimmed by 10 bases and the J gene end by 3 bases; junction bases not matched to a gene: 7. CDR3 in amino acids: CANSLAGPTDTQYF. CDR3 bases: TGTGCCAACTCACTAGCGGGACCAACAGATACGCAGTATTTT.

The chain links TRBV7-8 to TRBJ2-7; TRBD1 matches at 8 bases. Germline CDR1 reads SGHVS; CDR2 reads FQNEAQ. This CDR3 contains 13 residues. Trimming took 5 bases from V and 5 from J; bases not matched to a gene: 5. The CDR3 is CASSRDRRDEQYF. DNA of the CDR3: TGTGCCAGCAGCCGGGACAGGAGAGACGAGCAGTACTTC.

The V and J genes are TRBV6-4 and TRBJ2-3; D may be TRBD2 (6 bases). Germline values: CDR1 MRHNA, CDR2 SNTAGT. V dropped 2 bases and J dropped 4 bases, with 13 bases sitting between them. The length of the CDR3 is 15 residues. The CDR3 DNA follows: TGTGCCAGCAGTGACACAGGTGGCGGGGCAGATACGCAGTATTTT. This encodes CASSDTGGGADTQYF.

V and J are TRBV5-8 and TRBJ2-4; D tentatively fits TRBD1 or TRBD2 (5 bases each). Trimming pared 0 bases from V and 9 bases from J, leaving 13 bases between. The CDR3 is 14 residues long. Germline V gene data show CDR1 as SGHTS and CDR2 as YDEGEE. Here the CDR3 DNA reads TGTGCCAGCAGCTTGGCCGAGGGGCCGCGCATTCAGTACTTC. It specifies CASSLAEGPRIQYF.

This clonotype was counted ten times or more. The chain carries TRBV24-1 and TRBJ1-6, with 10 bases matching TRBD1. V lost 9 bases, J lost 7 bases, and 5 bases stayed unmatched. From germline, CDR1 is KGHDR and CDR2 SFDVKD. This CDR3 comprises 14 residues. CDR3 region: CATYPGQGNSPLHF. The DNA for the CDR3 is TGTGCCACCTATCCGGGACAGGGGAATTCACCCCTCCACTTT.

This clonotype came up many times. The chain combines TRBV20-1 with TRBJ2-1, with 12 bases lining up with TRBD2. The CDR3 is 15 amino acids. The germline V gene has CDR1 DFQATT and CDR2 SNEGSKA (reference sequence). V was pared by 3 bases and J by 7 bases, with 7 bases of the junction left unmatched. The CDR3, as DNA: TGCAGTGCTAGCACTCTAGCGGGAGGGTCAAATGAGCAGTTCTTC. This sequence encodes CSASTLAGGSNEQFF.

Only a few counts were recorded for this clonotype. The rearrangement links TRBV18 to TRBJ1-4; D is unresolved. The CDR3 loop spans 16 amino acids. The V gene lost 1 base and the J gene lost 4 bases, with 13 bases spanning the gap. Germline loops: CDR1 KGHSH, CDR2 LQKENI. The CDR3 coding sequence is TGTGCCAGCTCACCACGGCTCGGCACTGGTAATGAAAAACTGTTTTTT. This codes for CASSPRLGTGNEKLFF.

The table lists this clonotype with a few counts. The V gene is TRBV7-3, the J gene TRBJ2-5, with 13 bases fitting TRBD2. This CDR3 is 16 amino acids long. After removal of 4 bases from V and 5 bases from J, the junction contained 7 bases not matched to a gene. Germline CDR1 reads SGHTA; CDR2 reads FQGTGA. The CDR3 DNA sequence: TGTGCCAGCAGCTCCGGGACTAGCGGGAAGGGGGAGACCCAGTACTTC. It is translated as CASSSGTSGKGETQYF.

This clonotype was seen a few times. The rearrangement uses TRBV5-1 and TRBJ1-2; D may be TRBD1 (6 bases). The germline CDR1 and CDR2 sequences are SGHRS and YFSETQ. Deletions cut 0 bases from V and 2 bases from J, with 17 bases between. This CDR3 contains 17 residues. The CDR3 DNA reads as TGCGCCAGCAGCTTGGCCGCCGGGACACCCAAGAACTATGGCTACACCTTC. This encodes CASSLAAGTPKNYGYTF.